The 6 T cell receptor beta chains reported below all come from one sample, sequenced in a study of control samples from healthy donors and cancer patients. Some clones are missing from TCRdb's copy, which holds only in-frame ones; the method was immunoSEQ multiplex PCR. The sample has about 120,000 clones; around 87% are singletons. Sequencing was carried out using PBMCs. The source is a woman aged 45-59 years with colorectal cancer.

The chain has TRBV6-6 and TRBJ2-2; TRBD2 might be the D (6 bases). This CDR3 region has 18 residues. CDR1 is MNHNY and CDR2 is SVGAGI in the germline V gene (reference sequence). V was cut by 5 bases and J by 2 bases, with 21 bases left in between. The CDR3 region has the DNA TGTGCCAGCAGTCCCAACCTTGGGGGGAGCGCCAACACCGGGGAGCTGTTTTTT. Translation: CASSPNLGGSANTGELFF.

The chain employs TRBV15 and TRBJ2-1, with 11 positions matching TRBD2. The J segment lost 5 bases and the V segment lost 0 bases, leaving 6 bases of the junction unmatched. CDR1 and CDR2 (germline): LNHNV, YYDKDF (reference sequence). This CDR3 contains 17 residues. The CDR3 protein is CATSRDSGTSGDNEQFF. CDR3 sequence (DNA): TGTGCCACCAGCAGAGATTCCGGGACTAGCGGAGACAATGAGCAGTTCTTC.

The chain is built from TRBV19 and TRBJ2-5, with D perhaps assigned TRBD1 or TRBD2 (6 bases each). CDR3 length equals 14 residues. Germline lookup yields CDR1 LNHDA and CDR2 SQIVND (reference sequence). V dropped 4 bases and J dropped 7 bases, with 16 bases sitting between them. The CDR3 loop is CASSNKGGSATQYF. CDR3 coding DNA: TGTGCCAGTAGTAATAAGGGGGGTTCGGCGACCCAGTACTTC.

This clone came up once. This rearrangement joins TRBV6-5 to TRBJ1-2; no firm D call. Trimming pared 6 bases from V and 1 base from J, leaving 15 bases between. Germline V gives CDR1 MNHEY, CDR2 SVGAGI. The CDR3 is 15 amino acids. CDR3 in DNA: TGTGCCAGCAGCCGGTCCGCGCATATTAACTATGGCTACACCTTC. Amino acid sequence: CASSRSAHINYGYTF.

The CDR3 loop is CASSPGGARYGYTF. CDR3 sequence (DNA): TGTGCCAGCAGTCCTGGGGGGGCGCGATACGGCTACACCTTC. The J gene is TRBJ1-2, the V gene TRBV28; weak D call: TRBD1 (6 bases). CDR3 length equals 14 residues. The germline gives CDR1 MDHEN, CDR2 SYDVKM. V was cut by 5 bases and J by 8 bases, with 18 bases left in between.

The genes are TRBV10-3 and TRBJ2-2; 14 bases fit TRBD2. Germline CDR1 is ENHRY and CDR2 is SYGVKD. The CDR3 has 17 residues. The V gene end was trimmed by 5 bases and the J gene end by 6 bases; junction bases not matched to a gene: 8. Written as DNA, the CDR3 is TGTGCCATCAGTTCAATCCGGGGACTAGCGGGAGCCGGGGAGCTGTTTTTT. Protein sequence: CAISSIRGLAGAGELFF.